The sequence of this T cell receptor (beta chain) was determined in a study of cytomegalovirus exposure and HLA in healthy donors. Comment on this clone: The target antigen is unknown.

Regarding the study as a whole: A later analysis linked a missense DCLRE1C variant to TCR beta V- and J-gene trimming. The study reported that TCR beta sequences accurately predicted HLA-A and HLA-B alleles in most subjects. DRB1 showed the most TCR associations and HLA-C the fewest in a later analysis, as rates varied by HLA locus.

Vbeta (60) and Jbeta (13) primers were used in the PCR. Using immunoSEQ multiplex PCR, the repertoire was profiled, and TCRdb retains in-frame clones only, with some absent. The data show roughly 80,000 clones, about 84% seen once. The CDR3 is made up of 14 amino acids. V lost 7 bases and J 2 bases, leaving 9 bases between the germline ends. The germline V gene encodes CDR1 MNHEY and CDR2 SMNVEV (reference sequence). This receptor was identified in a man between 40 and 49 years old in good health and CMV-seronegative. The V and J genes are TRBV27 and TRBJ1-6; D not resolved. Sequencing used PBMCs. DNA for the CDR3: TGTGCCAGCAAAGGCGGGGCCTATAATTCACCCCTCCACTTT. It encodes CASKGGAYNSPLHF.